This T cell receptor beta chain was found in a study of blood T cell repertoires in COVID-19. Authors' analysis steps: The authors estimated nucleated cell counts from reference gene primer amplification. Method: immunoSEQ multiplex PCR; TCRdb's copy keeps in-frame clones and lacks some. The V and J calls and clone size were taken over from that table, and D and trimming were inferred from the DNA. This sample has about 300,000 clones, with 80% to 90% found just once. The length of the CDR3 is 16 residues. The V gene's germline CDR1 is LGHDT and CDR2 YNNKEL (reference sequence). The V and J ends lost 1 base and 7 bases, in that order; junction bases with no gene match: 10.

This chain connects TRBV3-1 (or the pseudogene TRBV3-2) to TRBJ2-5; TRBD2 matches 9 bases. Sequencing was carried out using peripheral blood. The TCR was taken from a woman in her forties or fifties with acute or convalescent COVID-19. The CDR3: CASSQAGTSYGGTQYF. For the CDR3, the DNA is TGTGCCAGCAGCCAAGCCGGGACTAGCTACGGGGGGACCCAGTACTTC.